This section outlines one T cell receptor beta chain sequence together with its context. The antigen is unknown. The junction departs from germline at one end; a sequencing error may be responsible. This entry is derived from a study of cytomegalovirus exposure and HLA in healthy donors. Across the study: Ancestry clustering placed around 80% of roughly 400 genotyped donors in the Caucasian-associated cluster.

General study results and limits: There were several of the most significant clusters that appeared linked to common viral pathogens in a later analysis. TCR beta chains numbering about 160 were designated cytomegalovirus-associated.

CDR3 length equals 13 residues. CDR1 is SGHTA, CDR2 FQGNSA, per germline. The PCR employed 60 Vbeta primers together with 13 Jbeta primers. Generated by immunoSEQ multiplex PCR, the TCRdb table keeps only in-frame clones and is missing some. The data show some 120,000 clones, almost 70% seen once. Healthy bone marrow donors supplied every sample. This sequence was found in a man aged 25 to 45 in good health and CMV-seropositive. V and J are TRBV7-2 and TRBJ2-7, with a possible D match to TRBD2 (6 bases). Source material: PBMCs. CDR3 sequence (DNA): TGTGCCAGCAGCCTGGGACTCCCGTACGGGCAGTACTTC. Its translation: CASSLGLPYGQYF.